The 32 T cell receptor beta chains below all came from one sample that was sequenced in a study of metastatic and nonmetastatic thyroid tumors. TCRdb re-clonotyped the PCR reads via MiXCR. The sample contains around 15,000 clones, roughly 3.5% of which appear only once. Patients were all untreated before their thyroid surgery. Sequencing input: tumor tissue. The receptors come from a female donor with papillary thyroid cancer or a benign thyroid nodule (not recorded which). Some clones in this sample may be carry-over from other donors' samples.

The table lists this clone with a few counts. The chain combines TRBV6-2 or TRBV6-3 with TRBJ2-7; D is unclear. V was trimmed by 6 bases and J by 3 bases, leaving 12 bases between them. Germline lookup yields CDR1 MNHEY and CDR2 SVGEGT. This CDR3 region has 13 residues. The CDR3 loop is CASSALGNYEQYF. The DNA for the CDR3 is TGTGCCAGCAGCGCCCTGGGGAACTACGAGCAGTACTTC.

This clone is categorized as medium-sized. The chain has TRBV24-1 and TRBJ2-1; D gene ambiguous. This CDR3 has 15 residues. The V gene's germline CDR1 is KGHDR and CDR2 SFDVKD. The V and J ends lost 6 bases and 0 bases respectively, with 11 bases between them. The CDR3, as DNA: TGTGCCACCAGTCCCGGATCCCTCTCCTACAATGAGCAGTTCTTC. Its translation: CATSPGSLSYNEQFF.

CDR3 bases: TGCAGTGCTAGTCCTATAGCTGAAGCTTTCTTT. This translates into CSASPIAEAFF. The V call is TRBV20-1, the J call TRBJ1-1; D unclear. CDR1 is DFQATT and CDR2 is SNEGSKA in the germline V gene (reference sequence). The CDR3 length is 11 residues. Trimming stripped 3 bases from V and 6 bases from J, with 8 bases between.

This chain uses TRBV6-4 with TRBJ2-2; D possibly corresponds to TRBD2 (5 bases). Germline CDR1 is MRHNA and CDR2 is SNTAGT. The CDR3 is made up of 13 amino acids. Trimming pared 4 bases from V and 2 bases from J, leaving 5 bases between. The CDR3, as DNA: TGTGCCAGCAGTGGGACTAACACCGGGGAGCTGTTTTTT. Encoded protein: CASSGTNTGELFF.

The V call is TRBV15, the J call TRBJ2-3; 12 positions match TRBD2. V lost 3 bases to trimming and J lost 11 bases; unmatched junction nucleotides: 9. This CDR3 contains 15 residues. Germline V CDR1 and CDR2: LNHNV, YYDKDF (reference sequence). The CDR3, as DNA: TGTGCCACCAGCAGTCTAGCGGGAGGGCACGGGGGGCAGTATTTT. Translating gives CATSSLAGGHGGQYF.

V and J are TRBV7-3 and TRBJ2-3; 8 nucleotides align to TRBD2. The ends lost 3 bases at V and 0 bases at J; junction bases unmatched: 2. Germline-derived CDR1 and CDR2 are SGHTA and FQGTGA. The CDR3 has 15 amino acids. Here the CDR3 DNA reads TGTGCCAGCAGCTTTCGGGGGGGTAGCACAGATACGCAGTATTTT. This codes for CASSFRGGSTDTQYF.

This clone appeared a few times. The CDR3 here is CASSLGQWTEAFF. CDR3 nucleotide sequence: TGTGCCAGCTCCCTTGGTCAGTGGACTGAAGCTTTCTTT. V is TRBV6-2 or TRBV6-3 and J is TRBJ1-1; D ambiguous. The CDR3 extends over 13 amino acids. The V and J ends lost 8 bases and 5 bases respectively, with 15 bases between them. Germline values: CDR1 MNHEY, CDR2 SVGEGT.

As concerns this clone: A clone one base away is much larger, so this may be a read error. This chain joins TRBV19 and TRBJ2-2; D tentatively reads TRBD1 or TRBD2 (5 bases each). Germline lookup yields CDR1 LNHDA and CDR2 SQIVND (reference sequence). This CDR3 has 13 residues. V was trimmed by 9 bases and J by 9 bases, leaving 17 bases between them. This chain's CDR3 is CASLGRWTWELFF. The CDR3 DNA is TGTGCCAGCTTGGGACGGTGGACCTGGGAGCTGTTTTTT. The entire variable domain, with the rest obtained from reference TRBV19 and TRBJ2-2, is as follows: DGGITQSPKYLFRKEGQNVTLSCEQNLNHDAMYWYRQDPGQGLRLIYYSQIVNDFQKGDIAEGYSVSREKKESFPLTVTSAQKNPTAFYLCASLGRWTWELFFGEGSRLTVL.

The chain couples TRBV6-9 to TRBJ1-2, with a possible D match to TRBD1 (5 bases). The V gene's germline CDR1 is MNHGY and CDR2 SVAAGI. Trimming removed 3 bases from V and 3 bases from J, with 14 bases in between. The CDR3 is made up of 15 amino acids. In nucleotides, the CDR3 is TGTGCCAGCAGTTACACGGCCAGGGCTTACTATGGCTACACCTTC. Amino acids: CASSYTARAYYGYTF.

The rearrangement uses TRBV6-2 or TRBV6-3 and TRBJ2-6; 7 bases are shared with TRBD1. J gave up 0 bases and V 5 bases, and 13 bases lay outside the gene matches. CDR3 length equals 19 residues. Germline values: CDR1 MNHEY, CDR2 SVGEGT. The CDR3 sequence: CASSPHPPGQISGANVLTF. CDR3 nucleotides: TGTGCCAGCAGTCCCCACCCTCCGGGACAGATCTCTGGGGCCAACGTCCTGACTTTC.

The CDR3 DNA reads TGTGCCAGCAATGACCCGAGCCTCTCGGCAGGGAGGTACGAGCAGTACTTC. As protein: CASNDPSLSAGRYEQYF. The chain combines TRBV6-1 with TRBJ2-7; D is perhaps TRBD2 (6 bases). V shed 7 bases and J shed 4 bases, with 26 bases lying between them. The germline V gene encodes CDR1 MNHNS and CDR2 SASEGT. The CDR3 has 17 residues.

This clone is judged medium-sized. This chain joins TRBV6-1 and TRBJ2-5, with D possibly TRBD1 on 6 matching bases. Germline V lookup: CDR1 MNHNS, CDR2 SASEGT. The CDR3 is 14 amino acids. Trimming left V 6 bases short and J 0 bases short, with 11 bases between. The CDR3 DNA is TGTGCCAGCAGAATGGACAGCAACCAAGAGACCCAGTACTTC. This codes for CASRMDSNQETQYF.

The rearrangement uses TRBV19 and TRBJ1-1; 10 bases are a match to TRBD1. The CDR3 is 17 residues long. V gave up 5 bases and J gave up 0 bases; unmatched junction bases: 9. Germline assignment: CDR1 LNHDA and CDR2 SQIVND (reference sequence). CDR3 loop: CASSVRQGAALNTEAFF. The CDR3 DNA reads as TGTGCCAGTAGTGTACGACAGGGGGCCGCACTGAACACTGAAGCTTTCTTT.

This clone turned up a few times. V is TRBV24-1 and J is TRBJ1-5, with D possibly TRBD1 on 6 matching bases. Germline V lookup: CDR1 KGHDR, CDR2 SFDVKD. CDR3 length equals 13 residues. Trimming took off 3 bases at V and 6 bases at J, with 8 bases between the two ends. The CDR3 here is CATSDTGSQPQHF. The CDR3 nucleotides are TGTGCCACCAGTGATACAGGGAGTCAGCCCCAGCATTTT.

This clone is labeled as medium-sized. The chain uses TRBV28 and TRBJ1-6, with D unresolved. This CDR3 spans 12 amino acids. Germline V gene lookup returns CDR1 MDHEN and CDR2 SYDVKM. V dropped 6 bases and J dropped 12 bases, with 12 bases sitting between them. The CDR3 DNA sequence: TGTGCCAGCAGGGCCCCACCCCGACCCCTCCACTTT. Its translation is CASRAPPRPLHF.

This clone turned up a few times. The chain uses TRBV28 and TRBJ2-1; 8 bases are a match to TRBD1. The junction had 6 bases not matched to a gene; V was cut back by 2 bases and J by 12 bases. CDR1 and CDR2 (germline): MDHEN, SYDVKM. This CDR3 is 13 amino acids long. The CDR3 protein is CASSLADRVRQFF. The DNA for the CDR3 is TGTGCCAGCAGTTTAGCGGACAGGGTGCGGCAGTTCTTC. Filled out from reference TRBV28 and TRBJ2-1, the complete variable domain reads DVKVTQSSRYLVKRTGEKVFLECVQDMDHENMFWYRQDPGLGLRLIYFSYDVKMKEKGDIPEGYSVSREKKERFSLILESASTNQTSMYLCASSLADRVRQFFGPGTRLTVL.

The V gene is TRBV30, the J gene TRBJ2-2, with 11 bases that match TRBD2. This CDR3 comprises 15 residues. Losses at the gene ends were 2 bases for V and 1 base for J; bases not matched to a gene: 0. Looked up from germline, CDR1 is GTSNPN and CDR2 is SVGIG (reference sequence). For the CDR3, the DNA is TGTGCCTGGAGTCTAGCGGGGGGGAACACCGGGGAGCTGTTTTTT. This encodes CAWSLAGGNTGELFF.

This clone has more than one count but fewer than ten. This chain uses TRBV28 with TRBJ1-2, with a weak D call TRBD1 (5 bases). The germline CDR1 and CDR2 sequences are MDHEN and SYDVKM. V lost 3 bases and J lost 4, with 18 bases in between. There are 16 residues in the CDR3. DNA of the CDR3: TGTGCCAGCAGTTTCCCCAGTTCCAGGGAGATCTATGGCTACACCTTC. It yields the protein CASSFPSSREIYGYTF.

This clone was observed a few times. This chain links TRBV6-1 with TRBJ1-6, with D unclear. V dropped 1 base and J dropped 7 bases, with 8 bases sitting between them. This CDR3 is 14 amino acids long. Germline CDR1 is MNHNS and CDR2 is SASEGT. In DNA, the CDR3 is TGTGCCAGCAGTGAAGTTTGGCCGAATTCACCCCTCCACTTT. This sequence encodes CASSEVWPNSPLHF.

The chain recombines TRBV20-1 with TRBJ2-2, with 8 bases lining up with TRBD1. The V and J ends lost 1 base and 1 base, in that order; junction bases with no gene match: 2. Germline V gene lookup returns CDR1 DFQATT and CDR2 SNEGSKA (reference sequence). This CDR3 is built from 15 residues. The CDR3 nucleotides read TGCAGTGCTAGAGCAGGGGGCATGAACACCGGGGAGCTGTTTTTT. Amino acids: CSARAGGMNTGELFF.

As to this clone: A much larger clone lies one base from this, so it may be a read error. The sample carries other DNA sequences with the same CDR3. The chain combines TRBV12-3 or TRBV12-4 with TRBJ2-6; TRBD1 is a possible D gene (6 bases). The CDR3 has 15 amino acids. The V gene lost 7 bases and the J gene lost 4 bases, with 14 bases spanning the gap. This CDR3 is CASTTSGAGANVLTF. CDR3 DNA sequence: TGTGCCAGCACGACCTCAGGGGCAGGGGCCAACGTCCTGACTTTC.

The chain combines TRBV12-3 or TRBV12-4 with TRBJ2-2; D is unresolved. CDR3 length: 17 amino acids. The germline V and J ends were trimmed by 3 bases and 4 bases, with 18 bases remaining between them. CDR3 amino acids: CASSLDPTTAGTGELFF. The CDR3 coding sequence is TGTGCCAGCAGTTTGGATCCCACGACGGCCGGCACCGGGGAGCTGTTTTTT.

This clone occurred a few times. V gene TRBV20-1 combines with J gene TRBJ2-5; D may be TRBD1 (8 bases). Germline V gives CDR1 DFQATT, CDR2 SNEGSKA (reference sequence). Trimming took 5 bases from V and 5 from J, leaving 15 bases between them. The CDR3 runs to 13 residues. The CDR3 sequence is CSAGDRGGETQYF. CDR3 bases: TGCAGTGCTGGTGACAGGGGAGGGGAGACCCAGTACTTC.

CDR3 amino acids: CATLGGDEKLFF. The CDR3 DNA follows: TGTGCCACCCTCGGAGGGGATGAAAAACTGTTTTTT. V and J are TRBV6-1 and TRBJ1-4; D may be TRBD1 (5 bases). The germline V and J ends were trimmed by 10 bases and 6 bases, with 12 bases remaining between them. CDR1 is MNHNS and CDR2 is SASEGT in the germline V gene. The CDR3 loop spans 12 amino acids.

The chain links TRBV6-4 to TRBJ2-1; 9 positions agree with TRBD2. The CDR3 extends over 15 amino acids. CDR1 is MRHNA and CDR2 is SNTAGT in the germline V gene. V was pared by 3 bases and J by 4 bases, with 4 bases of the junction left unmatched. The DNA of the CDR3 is TGTGCCAGCAGTGAGTTAGCGGGGGAATACAATGAGCAGTTCTTC. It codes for CASSELAGEYNEQFF.

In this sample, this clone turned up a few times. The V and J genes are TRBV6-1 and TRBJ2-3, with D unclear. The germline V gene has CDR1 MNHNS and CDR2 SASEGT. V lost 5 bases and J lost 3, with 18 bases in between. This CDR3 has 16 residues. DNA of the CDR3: TGTGCCAGCAGTCCCCTTCGCAGGAGTAGGACAGATACGCAGTATTTT. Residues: CASSPLRRSRTDTQYF.

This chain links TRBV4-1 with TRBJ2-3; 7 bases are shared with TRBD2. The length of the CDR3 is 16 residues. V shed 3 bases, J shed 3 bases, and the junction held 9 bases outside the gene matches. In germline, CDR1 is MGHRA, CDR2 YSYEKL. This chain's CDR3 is CASSQGGGEGTDTQYF. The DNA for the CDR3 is TGCGCCAGCAGCCAGGGGGGGGGAGAGGGGACAGATACGCAGTATTTT.

The chain's CDR3 is CASSPRDYSGNTIYF. Written as DNA, the CDR3 is TGTGCCAGCAGCCCCCGGGACTACTCTGGAAACACCATATATTTT. The chain joins TRBV11-2 to TRBJ1-3, with a weak D call TRBD1 (5 bases). Germline CDR1 SGHAT, CDR2 FQNNGV. The V and J ends lost 5 bases and 0 bases respectively, with 11 bases between them. The CDR3 runs to 15 residues.

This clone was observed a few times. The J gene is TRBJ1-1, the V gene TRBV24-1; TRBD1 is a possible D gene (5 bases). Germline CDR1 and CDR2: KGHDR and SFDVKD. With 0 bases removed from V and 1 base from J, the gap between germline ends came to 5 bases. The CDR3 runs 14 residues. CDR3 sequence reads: CATSDLGQNTEAFF. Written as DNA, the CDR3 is TGTGCCACCAGTGATTTGGGACAGAACACTGAAGCTTTCTTT.

CDR3 sequence: CSVERAYEQYF. As DNA, the CDR3 is TGCAGCGTTGAGAGGGCCTACGAGCAGTACTTC. This chain uses TRBV29-1 with TRBJ2-7; a weak D match, TRBD2 (5 bases). Germline CDR1 SQVTM, CDR2 ANQGSEA. V lost 3 bases, J lost 2 bases, and 5 bases lay in between. The CDR3 is 11 residues long.

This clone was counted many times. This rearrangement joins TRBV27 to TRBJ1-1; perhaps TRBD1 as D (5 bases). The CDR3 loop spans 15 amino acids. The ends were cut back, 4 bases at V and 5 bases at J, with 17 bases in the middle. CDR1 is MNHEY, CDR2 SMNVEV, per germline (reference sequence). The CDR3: CASSWKGPLETEAFF. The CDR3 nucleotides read TGTGCCAGCAGTTGGAAGGGACCCCTAGAAACTGAAGCTTTCTTT.

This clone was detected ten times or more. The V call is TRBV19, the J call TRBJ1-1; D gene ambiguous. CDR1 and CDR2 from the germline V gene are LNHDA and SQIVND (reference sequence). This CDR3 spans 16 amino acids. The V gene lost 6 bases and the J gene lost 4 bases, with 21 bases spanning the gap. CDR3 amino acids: CASRSPVGVIGTEAFF. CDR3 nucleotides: TGTGCCAGTAGATCTCCGGTCGGGGTTATTGGCACTGAAGCTTTCTTT.